These 5 T cell receptor beta chains share one sample of origin, sequenced in a study of cytomegalovirus exposure and HLA in healthy donors. The primer mix had 60 Vbeta and 13 Jbeta primers. Libraries were prepared by immunoSEQ multiplex PCR; TCRdb keeps only in-frame clonotypes and omits some of them. The sample gives some 150,000 clones, roughly three quarters of which show up once; 2% to 2.5% is in the top ten. Sequenced: PBMCs. These receptors were collected from a woman in her fifties or sixties in good health and CMV-seronegative.

The chain has TRBV7-8 and TRBJ2-7; 8 bases are shared with TRBD1. The CDR3 loop spans 15 amino acids. Germline V lookup: CDR1 SGHVS, CDR2 FQNEAQ. J lost 3 bases, V lost 0 bases, and 4 bases had no gene match. This CDR3 reads CASSLAQGGSYEQYF. The CDR3 DNA reads TGTGCCAGCAGCTTAGCACAGGGGGGAAGCTACGAGCAGTACTTC.

V usage is TRBV15 and J usage is TRBJ2-5; D gene unclear. Deletions cut 0 bases from V and 5 bases from J, with 13 bases between. Germline CDR1 reads LNHNV; CDR2 reads YYDKDF (reference sequence). This CDR3 comprises 15 residues. The CDR3 nucleotides are TGTGCCACCAGCAGAGATCCCCGAGGCGCGGAGACCCAGTACTTC. Residues: CATSRDPRGAETQYF.

Only one count was recorded for this clone. The chain carries TRBV5-5 and TRBJ1-6; TRBD1 aligns across 7 bases. V lost 3 bases and J lost 5; bases outside the gene matches: 14. The CDR3 extends over 18 amino acids. CDR1 is SGHKS and CDR2 is YYEKEE in the germline V gene (reference sequence). The CDR3 region has the DNA TGTGCCAGCAGCTCCAGACAGGGAAGGGTAGCTAATAATTCACCCCTCCACTTT. This encodes CASSSRQGRVANNSPLHF.

This rearrangement joins TRBV7-2 to TRBJ1-5, with 8 bases aligning to TRBD1. V lost 2 bases and J lost 5; bases outside the gene matches: 2. CDR1 is SGHTA and CDR2 is FQGNSA in the germline V gene. CDR3 length equals 14 residues. CDR3 nucleotide sequence: TGTGCCAGCAGCTTAATGACAGGGGATCAGCCCCAGCATTTT. Translation: CASSLMTGDQPQHF.

The rearrangement uses TRBV2 and TRBJ2-3; 8 bases are shared with TRBD1. Trimming cost V 6 bases and J 3 bases; bases outside gene matches: 8. The germline gives CDR1 SNHLY, CDR2 FYNNEI. The CDR3 has 15 residues. CDR3 in amino acids: CASRGRTGQTDTQYF. The DNA of the CDR3 is TGTGCCAGCAGAGGCCGGACAGGGCAGACAGATACGCAGTATTTT.